This T cell receptor (beta chain) derives from a study of shared clonotypes between healthy human individuals. Replicate PCRs run on sorted subsets employed around 200 ng DNA, 30,000 to 35,000 T cell genomes. Sequencing used immunoSEQ multiplex PCR; TCRdb keeps in-frame clones, though not all of them. The sample lists approximately 2.1 million clones; 80% to 95% were seen once. CDR3 length: 14 residues. Germline V gene lookup returns CDR1 MNHNS and CDR2 SASEGT. V was clipped by 6 bases and J by 5 bases; unmatched bases: 6. The source material was naive CD4+ T cells from PBMCs. Subset reported: CD45RA+ positively selected. The sequence was obtained from a man younger than 35 in good health. Some clones in this sample may be carry-over from other donors' samples. The V call is TRBV6-1, the J call TRBJ1-1; 10 nucleotides line up with TRBD1. CDR3 DNA sequence: TGTGCCAGCAGCCCGGACAGGGGGGGAACTGAAGCTTTCTTT. It translates to CASSPDRGGTEAFF.